A selection of T cell receptor beta chains follows, all from one sample in a study of vaccination effects on CD4 cells after COVID-19. Repertoires were generated with immunoSEQ multiplex PCR, while TCRdb's copy carries only in-frame clones and drops some. The sample carries about 70,000 clones, roughly three quarters recorded once. No antigen is known for these receptors. Sequencing used CD4+ T cells from PBMCs cultured without peptide, obtained before COVID-19 vaccination. These receptors all come from a human donor who received a COVID-19 vaccine. Both conserved end residues are part of each CDR3. D genes are given only for firm matches. Not every row has a clone size; where given, it reads once, few, many or a size class.

D gene	clone size	V gene	J gene	CDR3 protein	CDR3 DNA
.	.	TRBV11-2	TRBJ1-5	CASSLSGSYQPQHF	TGTGCCAGCAGCTTATCGGGCAGCTATCAGCCCCAGCATTTT
.	.	TRBV6-1	TRBJ1-3	CASSEAPAGNTIYF	TGTGCCAGCAGTGAGGCACCCGCTGGAAACACCATATATTTT
TRBD2	.	TRBV6-5	TRBJ2-1	CASSGLAGGRNEQFF	TGTGCCAGCAGCGGACTAGCGGGGGGGCGGAATGAGCAGTTCTTC
TRBD1	.	TRBV30	TRBJ2-5	CAWGTAQETQYF	TGTGCCTGGGGGACAGCCCAAGAGACCCAGTACTTC
.	few	TRBV18	TRBJ1-1	CASSLGQMNTEAFF	TGTGCCAGCTCACTCGGACAGATGAACACTGAAGCTTTCTTT
.	few	TRBV10-3	TRBJ1-2	CAISDVVDSVSYGYTF	TGTGCCATCAGTGATGTCGTTGACAGTGTTAGCTATGGCTACACCTTC
.	few	TRBV24-1	TRBJ1-4	CATSDSGRGGEKLFF	TGTGCCACCAGTGACTCGGGGAGGGGTGGTGAAAAACTGTTTTTT
TRBD1	.	TRBV18	TRBJ1-2	CASSPTGDGYTF	TGTGCCAGCTCACCGACAGGGGATGGCTACACCTTC
.	.	TRBV7-9	TRBJ1-4	CASSLAGGQDEKLFF	TGTGCCAGCAGCTTAGCCGGTGGGCAGGATGAAAAACTGTTTTTT
TRBD2	once	TRBV6-4	TRBJ2-1	CASSDSGGANEQFF	TGTGCCAGCAGTGATAGCGGGGGTGCAAATGAGCAGTTCTTC
.	.	TRBV7-2	TRBJ1-1	CASSLTSGSIVTEAFF	TGTGCCAGCAGCTTAACCTCAGGGTCTATCGTCACTGAAGCTTTCTTT
.	.	TRBV28	TRBJ1-2	CASSLGLGRGYTF	TGTGCCAGCAGTTTAGGCCTGGGTCGGGGCTACACCTTC
.	.	TRBV3-1/TRBV3-2	TRBJ1-6	CASSQDDPENSPLHF	TGTGCCAGCAGCCAAGACGATCCCGAAAATTCACCCCTCCACTTT
TRBD1	.	TRBV6-5	TRBJ2-3	CASSNDRATDTQYF	TGTGCCAGCAGTAACGACAGGGCCACAGATACGCAGTATTTT
TRBD1	.	TRBV2	TRBJ1-6	CASITDRTNSPLHF	TGTGCCAGCATTACGGACAGGACAAATTCACCCCTCCACTTT
.	few	TRBV5-1	TRBJ2-2	CASSLVMTANTGELFF	TGCGCCAGCAGCTTGGTTATGACAGCGAACACCGGGGAGCTGTTTTTT
.	.	TRBV3-1/TRBV3-2	TRBJ1-1	CASRGAVNTEAFF	TGTGCCAGCAGGGGGGCCGTGAACACTGAAGCTTTCTTT
.	.	TRBV5-1	TRBJ2-3	CASSLLTDTQYF	TGCGCCAGCAGCTTACTCACAGATACGCAGTATTTT
TRBD2	.	TRBV10-2	TRBJ2-3	CASSPLAGVIDTQYF	TGCGCCAGCAGTCCACTAGCGGGGGTGATAGATACGCAGTATTTT
.	.	TRBV3-1/TRBV3-2	TRBJ2-6	CASPSLTQSSGANVLTF	TGTGCCAGCCCGAGCCTGACTCAAAGCTCTGGGGCCAACGTCCTGACTTTC
.	.	TRBV5-1	TRBJ1-4	CASSRRGGAAGEKLFF	TGCGCCAGCAGCAGGCGAGGGGGGGCAGCGGGCGAAAAACTGTTTTTT
.	.	TRBV15	TRBJ2-3	CATSRDRAGVIDTQYF	TGTGCCACCAGCAGAGATAGGGCAGGGGTTATAGATACGCAGTATTTT
.	.	TRBV19	TRBJ2-3	CASSIKLGGRTDTQYF	TGTGCCAGTAGTATTAAGCTCGGCGGCCGCACAGATACGCAGTATTTT
TRBD1	.	TRBV7-3	TRBJ2-3	CASSSKHRDRRTSGDTQYF	TGTGCCAGCAGCTCCAAACACCGGGACAGGAGGACTTCTGGGGATACGCAGTATTTT
.	.	TRBV7-3	TRBJ1-1	CASSQGTSGTEAFF	TGTGCCAGCAGCCAGGGGACATCAGGAACTGAAGCTTTCTTT
TRBD1	.	TRBV5-4	TRBJ1-2	CASSTDRGGGYTF	TGTGCCAGCAGCACCGACAGGGGCGGGGGCTACACCTTC
.	.	TRBV18	TRBJ1-4	CASSPHRDEKLFF	TGTGCCAGCTCCCCCCACAGGGATGAAAAACTGTTTTTT
.	.	TRBV2	TRBJ1-5	CASREGQNGQPQHF	TGTGCCAGCAGGGAAGGACAGAACGGTCAGCCCCAGCATTTT
TRBD2	.	TRBV12-5	TRBJ2-3	CASGSRGDTDTQYF	TGTGCTAGTGGCAGTCGGGGGGACACAGATACGCAGTATTTT
TRBD1	.	TRBV24-1	TRBJ2-5	CATSDSGQGARETQYF	TGTGCCACCAGTGACTCGGGACAGGGGGCGCGAGAGACCCAGTACTTC
TRBD2	.	TRBV7-9	TRBJ2-1	CASSLAGTGRGGHEQFF	TGTGCCAGCAGCTTAGCGGGCACTGGGCGGGGGGGCCATGAGCAGTTCTTC
.	.	TRBV11-1	TRBJ2-3	CASSAPQGKWTDTQYF	TGTGCCAGCAGCGCACCCCAGGGAAAGTGGACAGATACGCAGTATTTT
TRBD1	.	TRBV3-1/TRBV3-2	TRBJ1-1	CASSPRDRRNTEAFF	TGTGCCAGCAGCCCAAGGGACAGACGGAACACTGAAGCTTTCTTT
.	.	TRBV11-2	TRBJ1-1	CASSLTGTVMNTEAFF	TGTGCCAGCAGCTTAACCGGGACGGTCATGAACACTGAAGCTTTCTTT
TRBD1	few	TRBV10-3	TRBJ1-2	CAISETGGNIQGYTF	TGTGCCATCAGTGAGACAGGGGGCAACATCCAAGGCTACACCTTC
TRBD2	.	TRBV3-1/TRBV3-2	TRBJ2-1	CASSQDVGGGLAVEQFF	TGTGCCAGCAGCCAAGATGTCGGCGGGGGTTTGGCCGTTGAGCAGTTCTTC
TRBD2	.	TRBV10-3	TRBJ2-3	CAISGTTPIAGGGDTQYF	TGTGCCATCAGTGGAACCACCCCGATAGCGGGGGGGGGAGATACGCAGTATTTT
.	.	TRBV27	TRBJ1-5	CASSFISPPGNQPQHF	TGTGCCAGCAGTTTTATCTCCCCCCCCGGCAATCAGCCCCAGCATTTT
TRBD2	.	TRBV7-8	TRBJ2-1	CASSFGTSGVIEQFF	TGTGCCAGCAGCTTTGGGACTAGCGGGGTAATTGAGCAGTTCTTC
.	.	TRBV7-2	TRBJ2-1	CASSRGSNNEQFF	TGTGCCAGCAGCCGCGGATCAAACAATGAGCAGTTCTTC
TRBD1	.	TRBV15	TRBJ2-5	CATSRDSGDRGAQYF	TGTGCCACCAGCAGAGATAGCGGGGACAGGGGGGCCCAGTACTTC
TRBD1	.	TRBV5-4	TRBJ1-2	CASSLSHTQGYGYTF	TGTGCCAGCAGCTTGTCACACACACAGGGGTATGGCTACACCTTC
TRBD1	.	TRBV5-4	TRBJ2-3	CASSYRGETDTQYF	TGTGCCAGCAGCTACAGGGGGGAGACAGATACGCAGTATTTT
.	.	TRBV2	TRBJ1-2	CASSQYDKGYTF	TGTGCCAGCAGTCAGTACGATAAAGGCTACACCTTC
.	.	TRBV3-1/TRBV3-2	TRBJ1-2	CASSQFGNYGYTF	TGTGCCAGCAGCCAATTTGGGAACTATGGCTACACCTTC
.	.	TRBV6-2/TRBV6-3	TRBJ2-5	CASSYTPDGLNGETQYF	TGTGCCAGCAGTTACACCCCGGACGGCCTTAATGGAGAGACCCAGTACTTC
TRBD2	once	TRBV19	TRBJ2-5	CATGEGRETQYF	TGTGCCACCGGGGAGGGCCGAGAGACCCAGTACTTC
TRBD2	.	TRBV19	TRBJ2-2	CASSMRLAGNTGELFF	TGTGCCAGTAGCATGAGACTAGCGGGGAACACCGGGGAGCTGTTTTTT
.	.	TRBV11-3	TRBJ2-5	CASSPGGWGETQYF	TGTGCCAGCAGCCCCGGTGGTTGGGGGGAGACCCAGTACTTC
TRBD1	.	TRBV6-6	TRBJ1-1	CASSPGQGGTEAFF	TGTGCCAGCAGTCCCGGACAGGGGGGGACTGAAGCTTTCTTT
.	.	TRBV5-1	TRBJ2-1	CASSLVAGSSYNEQFF	TGCGCCAGCAGCTTGGTCGCGGGGAGCTCCTACAATGAGCAGTTCTTC
.	.	TRBV4-1	TRBJ1-2	CASSQQGQLKGYTF	TGCGCCAGCAGCCAGCAGGGTCAGTTAAAAGGCTACACCTTC
.	.	TRBV4-1	TRBJ1-1	CASSQGFSRATEAFF	TGCGCCAGCAGCCAAGGGTTCTCTCGGGCCACTGAAGCTTTCTTT
.	.	TRBV4-2	TRBJ1-6	CASSQPGTDSPLHF	TGTGCCAGCAGCCAACCAGGGACCGATTCACCCCTCCACTTT
.	.	TRBV19	TRBJ1-2	CASSIVPRGNYGYTF	TGTGCCAGTAGTATAGTACCTCGAGGGAACTATGGCTACACCTTC